This T cell receptor beta chain was retrieved from a study of blood T cell repertoires in COVID-19. The germline V gene has CDR1 SGHDN and CDR2 FVKESK. The CDR3 consists of 17 residues. V shed 0 bases and J 0 bases; nucleotides not matched to a gene: 6. The repertoire was sequenced with immunoSEQ multiplex PCR; TCRdb's copy has only in-frame clones and lacks some. This sample has some 300,000 clones, with approximately 89% found just once. This chain connects TRBV14 to TRBJ2-7; 9 nucleotides line up with TRBD2. Sequenced material: PBMCs or T cells enriched from blood (not recorded which). This TCR was recovered from a woman between 40 and 55 years old who had recovered from COVID-19. Here the CDR3 reads CASSQETSGRFSYEQYF. The CDR3 DNA follows: TGTGCCAGCAGCCAAGAAACTAGCGGGCGTTTCTCCTACGAGCAGTACTTC.